This TCR beta chain stems from a study of blood T cell repertoires in COVID-19. Study-wide background: Material from acute and convalescent COVID-19 was sourced from the United States, Italy and Spain. Sample material is recorded as cDNA or gDNA derived from T cells, B-cell-depleted T cells, or PBMCs.

Original processing notes: Reference gene primer amplification yielded estimated nucleated cell counts. Profiled with immunoSEQ multiplex PCR; TCRdb holds only in-frame clones, not every one. V, J and clone size are those of that table, while D and trimming were read from the DNA. Of around 120,000 clones listed, 70% to 85% are singletons. This TCR was sampled from a man aged 65 to 79 with active or convalescent COVID-19. The sample comprised peripheral blood.

The CDR3 DNA reads TGTGCCAGCAGCCAAACTATCCTAGCGGGAGTTAAGGATGAGCAGTTCTTC. This encodes CASSQTILAGVKDEQFF. The chain links TRBV14 to TRBJ2-1, with 10 nucleotides matching TRBD2. V dropped 2 bases and J dropped 8; count of bases not matched to a gene: 12. The CDR3 runs 17 residues. Germline-derived CDR1 and CDR2 are SGHDN and FVKESK.